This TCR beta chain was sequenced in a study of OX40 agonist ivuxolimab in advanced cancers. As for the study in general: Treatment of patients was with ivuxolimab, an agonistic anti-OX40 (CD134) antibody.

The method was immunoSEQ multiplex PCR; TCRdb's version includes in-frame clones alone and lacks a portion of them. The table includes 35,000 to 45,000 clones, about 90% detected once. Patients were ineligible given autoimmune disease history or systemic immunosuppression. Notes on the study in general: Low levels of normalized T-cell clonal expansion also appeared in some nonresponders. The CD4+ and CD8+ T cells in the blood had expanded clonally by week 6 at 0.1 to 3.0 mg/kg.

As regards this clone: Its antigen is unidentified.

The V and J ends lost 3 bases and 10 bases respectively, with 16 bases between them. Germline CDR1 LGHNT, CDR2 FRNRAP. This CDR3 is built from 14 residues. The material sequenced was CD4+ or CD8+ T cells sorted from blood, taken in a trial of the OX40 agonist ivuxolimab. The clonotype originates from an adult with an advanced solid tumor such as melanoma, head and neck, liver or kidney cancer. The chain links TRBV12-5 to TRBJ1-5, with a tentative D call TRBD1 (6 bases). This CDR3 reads CASGLGGGQGPQHF. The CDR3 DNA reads TGTGCTAGTGGTTTAGGGGGAGGTCAGGGCCCCCAGCATTTT.